A single sample is the source of the 19 T cell receptor beta chains below, sequenced in a study of blood T cells in healthy people across ages (dated by TCRdb to between 2014 and 2017). Library preparation was by 5' RACE. The instrument was an Illumina HiSeq 2500. A second roughly 6 to 12 cycle PCR used a sample-barcoded 5' primer and a J-beta primer mix. TCRdb reprocessed the public reads (quality trimming at Q25 with fastp, clone calling with MiXCR) and kept in-frame beta chains. Here each entry gathers all rows of one CDR3 protein and keeps the most common genes and DNA. This sample is represented by 600,000 or so distinct CDR3 sequences; approximately 30% of them were singletons. The ten biggest clones cover approximately 14% of the sample. The material sequenced was blood. Source of these receptors: an elderly woman in good health.

This clonotype was seen repeatedly, ten times or more. This chain joins TRBV5-1 and TRBJ2-7; D perhaps matches TRBD1 (5 bases). V dropped 4 bases and J dropped 0 bases, with 14 bases sitting between them. The germline V gene has CDR1 SGHRS and CDR2 YFSETQ. The CDR3 covers 15 residues. CDR3 sequence (DNA): TGCGCCAGCAGCCCGGGCGGCAGGGCCTCCTACGAGCAGTACTTC. It translates to CASSPGGRASYEQYF. Supplemented by reference TRBV5-1 and TRBJ2-7, the full variable domain reads KAGVTQTPRYLIKTRGQQVTLSCSPISGHRSVSWYQQTPGQGLQFLFEYFSETQRNKGNFPGRFSGRQFSNSRSEMNVSTLELGDSALYLCASSPGGRASYEQYFGPGTRLTVT.

Details on this clonotype: A much larger clone lies a single base off, so this may be a read error. J is TRBJ2-1 and V is TRBV2; 11 bases are a match to TRBD2. After removal of 4 bases from V and 7 bases from J, the junction contained 3 bases not matched to a gene. CDR3 length: 14 residues. The germline V gene has CDR1 SNHLY and CDR2 FYNNEI. In DNA, the CDR3 is TGTGCCAGCAGTGGGGGACTAGCGGCGAATGAGCAGTTCTTC. It encodes CASSGGLAANEQFF.

The chain uses TRBV12-3 or TRBV12-4 and TRBJ2-3, with 8 bases that match TRBD2. The CDR3 length is 15 residues. Trimming removed 8 bases from V and 4 bases from J; junction bases left unmatched: 11. CDR3 loop: CASGKRGSRADTQYF. CDR3 nucleotides: TGTGCCAGCGGGAAGCGGGGGTCTAGAGCAGATACGCAGTATTTT.

In this sample, this clonotype turned up many times. The chain links TRBV11-2 to TRBJ2-7, with D tentatively TRBD1 (6 bases). The J call may be faulty, since TRBJ2-5 better matches the DNA end. CDR3 length equals 14 residues. Germline lookup yields CDR1 SGHAT and CDR2 FQNNGV. The CDR3 nucleotides are TGTGCCAGCAGCCGACAGGCCCAATTTTGGACCCAGTACTTC. Its protein product is CASSRQAQFWTQYF.

This sequence joins TRBV7-9 and TRBJ2-7, with 11 bases matching TRBD1. The DNA end favors TRBJ2-5, so the J call may be wrong. CDR3 length: 16 amino acids. CDR1 and CDR2 (germline): SEHNR, FQNEAQ (reference sequence). The CDR3 DNA reads as TGTGCCAGCAGCTTAGCGGGGACAGGGGGATGCGAGACCCAGTACTTC. It translates to CASSLAGTGGCETQYF.

This clonotype was seen at least ten times. The chain combines TRBV30 with TRBJ2-6, with D tentatively TRBD1 (6 bases). V lost 5 bases and J 4 bases, leaving 15 bases between the germline ends. Germline lookup yields CDR1 GTSNPN and CDR2 SVGIG (reference sequence). CDR3 length: 15 residues. Here the CDR3 DNA reads TGTGCCTGGGGCGAAACAGGGTCAGGGGCCAACGTCCTGACTTTC. Protein product: CAWGETGSGANVLTF.

This clonotype occurred many times. The gene calls are TRBV29-1 and TRBJ2-5, with D hard to call. Germline CDR1 is SQVTM and CDR2 is ANQGSEA. The CDR3 consists of 11 residues. The germline V and J ends were trimmed by 5 bases and 7 bases, with 11 bases remaining between them. CDR3: CSVHLGRTQYF. The CDR3 bases are TGCAGCGTTCATCTCGGTCGGACCCAGTACTTC.

At least ten counts were recorded for this clonotype. This chain links TRBV7-2 with TRBJ1-2, with D possibly being TRBD1 (5 bases). V lost 1 base to trimming and J lost 2 bases, with 20 bases between them. Germline V gives CDR1 SGHTA, CDR2 FQGNSA. The CDR3 runs to 18 residues. The CDR3 is CASSLGVRGTLNNYGYTF. The CDR3 coding sequence is TGTGCCAGCAGCTTAGGGGTTCGGGGCACTCTAAACAACTATGGCTACACCTTC.

The table lists this clonotype with a few counts. V usage is TRBV3-1 and J usage is TRBJ1-2, with a possible D match to TRBD1 (5 bases). V shed 6 bases and J shed 3 bases, with 11 bases lying between them. Germline V CDR1 and CDR2: LGHDT, YNNKEL (reference sequence). This CDR3 spans 13 amino acids. This CDR3 is CASRPGNDYGYTF. CDR3 sequence (DNA): TGTGCCAGCAGACCAGGGAATGACTATGGCTACACCTTC. The whole variable domain, remainder taken from reference TRBV3-1 and TRBJ1-2, is DTAVSQTPKYLVTQMGNDKSIKCEQNLGHDTMYWYKQDSKKFLKIMFSYNNKELIINETVPNRFSPKSPDKAHLNLHINSLELGDSAVYFCASRPGNDYGYTFGSGTRLTVV.

The table lists this clonotype with many counts. The chain has TRBV20-1 and TRBJ2-1, with 7 bases matching TRBD1. The CDR3 runs 12 residues. V lost 5 bases and J lost 10; bases outside the gene matches: 8. Germline values: CDR1 DFQATT, CDR2 SNEGSKA (reference sequence). The CDR3 sequence: CSASSTQGEQFF. The CDR3, as DNA: TGCAGTGCTTCTTCCACACAGGGGGAGCAGTTCTTC.

About this clonotype: A read error may be the cause here, since a much bigger clone is one base away. The CDR3 DNA sequence: TGTGCCAACAGCTTGCGTGTGCATGGCTACACCTTC. Protein: CANSLRVHGYTF. The chain is built from TRBV5-4 and TRBJ1-2; no clear D gene. The CDR3 totals 12 residues. Germline V lookup: CDR1 SGHNT, CDR2 YYREEE (reference sequence). Full variable domain (rest looked up from reference TRBV5-4 and TRBJ1-2): ETGVTQSPTHLIKTRGQQVTLRCSSQSGHNTVSWYQQALGQGPQFIFQYYREEENGRGNFPPRFSGLQFPNYSSELNVNALELDDSALYLCANSLRVHGYTFGSGTRLTVV.

The CDR3 DNA reads as TGTGCCAGCAGAAGAGGGGGCGCGTCAGGCTACACCTTC. This gives the protein CASRRGGASGYTF. This chain links TRBV28 with TRBJ1-2; 7 bases are shared with TRBD1. Germline CDR1 and CDR2: MDHEN and SYDVKM. The CDR3 runs to 13 residues. The trim removed 6 bases at V and 8 bases at J, leaving 9 bases unmatched.

This clonotype was detected ten times or more. CDR3: CASSPGQGQRTQYF. In DNA, the CDR3 is TGTGCCAGCAGCCCGGGACAGGGCCAGAGGACGCAGTATTTT. The chain combines TRBV6-2 or TRBV6-3 with TRBJ2-3; 9 bases line up with TRBD1. The junction had 10 bases not matched to a gene; V was cut back by 6 bases and J by 9 bases. This CDR3 contains 14 residues. CDR1 and CDR2 from the germline V gene are MNHEY and SVGEGT.

This clonotype has a count of ten or more. The rearrangement joins TRBV29-1 to TRBJ1-5, with D perhaps matching TRBD1 (5 bases). This CDR3 has 14 residues. The V and J ends lost 5 bases and 7 bases respectively, with 18 bases between them. Germline V gene lookup returns CDR1 SQVTM and CDR2 ANQGSEA. The CDR3 sequence is CSVPGVRAGQPQHF. CDR3 sequence (DNA): TGCAGCGTTCCCGGGGTCAGGGCGGGGCAGCCCCAGCATTTT.

On this clonotype itself: Since a much larger clone is just one base distant, this may be a read error. The rearrangement uses TRBV20-1 and TRBJ2-2, with D tentatively TRBD1 (8 bases). The CDR3 sequence is 14 residues long. CDR1 and CDR2 from the germline V gene are DFQATT and SNEGSKA (reference sequence). The CDR3 DNA reads as TGCAGTGTTAAACAGGGGGGGAACACCGGGGAGCGGTTTTTT. Its translation is CSVKQGGNTGERFF.

A remark on this clonotype: A much larger clone differs from this one at a single base, so this may be a read error. The CDR3 DNA reads as TGTGCCACTACGGACAGGTGGGATGAGCAGTTCTTC. Protein product: CATTDRWDEQFF. This rearrangement joins TRBV7-9 to TRBJ2-1; 7 nucleotides align to TRBD1. V shed 10 bases and J 8 bases; nucleotides not matched to a gene: 8. Looked up from germline, CDR1 is SEHNR and CDR2 is FQNEAQ (reference sequence). This CDR3 spans 12 amino acids.

Comments on this clonotype: A much larger clonotype is one base distant, so this may be a read error. CDR3 bases: TGTGCCAGCAGTGAAGTCCCCAGGGGAGAATTGAACTTC. Amino acids: CASSEVPRGELNF. The rearrangement uses TRBV2 and TRBJ2-5; possible D gene TRBD1, 6 bases. The CDR3 contains 13 residues. The germline gives CDR1 SNHLY, CDR2 FYNNEI.

This clonotype was observed at least ten times. The chain has TRBV20-1 and TRBJ1-4; possibly TRBD1 for D (6 bases). The CDR3 has 13 residues. Germline V gene data show CDR1 as DFQATT and CDR2 as SNEGSKA (reference sequence). The V end was cut by 6 bases, the J end by 10 bases, with 18 bases between. CDR3 sequence (DNA): TGCAGTGCCCGGGACATCGAGCATGGAAAACTGTTTTTT. As protein: CSARDIEHGKLFF.

This clonotype appeared many times. V gene TRBV4-3 combines with J gene TRBJ2-1, with a tentative D call TRBD2 (7 bases). Germline values: CDR1 LGHNA, CDR2 YSLEER. The CDR3 has 17 amino acids. The V gene lost 0 bases and the J gene lost 2 bases, with 14 bases spanning the gap. CDR3 coding DNA: TGCGCCAGCAGCCAAGAGGGGGGGCGGCTCGCCTACAATGAGCAGTTCTTC. It codes for CASSQEGGRLAYNEQFF.